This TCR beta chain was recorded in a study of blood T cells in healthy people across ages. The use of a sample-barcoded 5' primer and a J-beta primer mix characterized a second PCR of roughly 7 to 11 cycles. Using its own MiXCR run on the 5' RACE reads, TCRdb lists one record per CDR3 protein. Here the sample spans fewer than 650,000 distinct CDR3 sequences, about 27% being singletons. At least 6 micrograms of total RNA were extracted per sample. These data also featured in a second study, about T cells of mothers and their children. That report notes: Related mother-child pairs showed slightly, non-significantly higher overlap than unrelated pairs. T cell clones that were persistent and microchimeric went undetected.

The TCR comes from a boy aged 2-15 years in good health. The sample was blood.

The CDR3 DNA reads as TGTGCCACCACCGGCGGTAACCAGGGGGACGAGCAGTACTTC. It is translated as CATTGGNQGDEQYF. The V and J genes are TRBV15 and TRBJ2-7; 7 nucleotides match TRBD1. There are 14 residues in the CDR3. V shed 7 bases, J shed 5 bases, and the junction held 11 bases outside the gene matches. Looked up from germline, CDR1 is LNHNV and CDR2 is YYDKDF (reference sequence).